Each of the 2 T cell receptor beta chains below was sequenced from the same sample in a study of shared clonotypes between healthy human individuals. Sequencing used immunoSEQ multiplex PCR; TCRdb keeps in-frame clones, though not all of them. The sample holds hundreds of thousands of clones, 90% to 96% seen once. Source material: naive CD4+ T cells sorted from blood. Subset given: CD45RA+ positively selected. All receptors derive from a woman younger than 45 in good health.

The V gene is TRBV5-1, the J gene TRBJ1-1, with 7 bases matching TRBD1. Trimming took 0 bases from V and 0 from J; bases not matched to a gene: 2. The CDR3 totals 15 residues. The germline CDR1 and CDR2 sequences are SGHRS and YFSETQ. CDR3 sequence (DNA): TGCGCCAGCAGCTTGGGGACAGGTATGAACACTGAAGCTTTCTTT. The encoded protein is CASSLGTGMNTEAFF.

This rearrangement joins TRBV28 to TRBJ2-2; TRBD1 matches at 8 bases. This CDR3 has 14 residues. Germline V gives CDR1 MDHEN, CDR2 SYDVKM. Trimming cost V 6 bases and J 6 bases; bases outside gene matches: 6. The CDR3 bases are TGTGCCAGCAGCCTCAGGGGGCTGGCCGGGGAGCTGTTTTTT. This sequence encodes CASSLRGLAGELFF.